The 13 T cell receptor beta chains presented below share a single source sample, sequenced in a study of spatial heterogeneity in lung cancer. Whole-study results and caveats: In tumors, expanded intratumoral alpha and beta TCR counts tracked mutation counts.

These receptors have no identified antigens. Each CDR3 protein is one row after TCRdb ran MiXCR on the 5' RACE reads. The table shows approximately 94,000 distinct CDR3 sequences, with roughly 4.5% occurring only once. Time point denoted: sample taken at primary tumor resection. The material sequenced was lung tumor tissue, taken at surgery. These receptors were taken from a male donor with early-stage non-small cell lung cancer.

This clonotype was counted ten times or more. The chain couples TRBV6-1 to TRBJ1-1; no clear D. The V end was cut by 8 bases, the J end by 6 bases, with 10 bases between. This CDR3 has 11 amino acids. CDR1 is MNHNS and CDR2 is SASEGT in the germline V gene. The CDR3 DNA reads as TGTGCCAGCGGGCGCGGGGCTGAAGCTTTCTTT. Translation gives CASGRGAEAFF.

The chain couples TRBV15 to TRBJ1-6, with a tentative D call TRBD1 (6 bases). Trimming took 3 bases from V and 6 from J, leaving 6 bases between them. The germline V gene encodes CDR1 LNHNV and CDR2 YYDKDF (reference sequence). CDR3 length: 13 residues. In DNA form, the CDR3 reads TGTGCCACCAGCAGGGACAGTAATTCACCCCTCCACTTT. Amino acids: CATSRDSNSPLHF.

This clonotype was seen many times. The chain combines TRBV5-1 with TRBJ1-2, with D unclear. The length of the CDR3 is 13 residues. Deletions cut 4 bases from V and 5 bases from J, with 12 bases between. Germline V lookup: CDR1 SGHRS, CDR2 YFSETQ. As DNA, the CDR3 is TGCGCCAGCAGCCTGGACGAGAGTTATGGCTACACCTTC. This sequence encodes CASSLDESYGYTF.

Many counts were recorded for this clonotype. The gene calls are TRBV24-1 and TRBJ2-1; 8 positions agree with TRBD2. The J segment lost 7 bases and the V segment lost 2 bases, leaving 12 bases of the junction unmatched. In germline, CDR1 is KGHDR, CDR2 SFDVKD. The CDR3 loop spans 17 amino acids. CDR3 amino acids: CATSDSSRREGSNEQFF. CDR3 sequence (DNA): TGTGCCACCAGTGATTCATCCCGACGGGAGGGAAGTAATGAGCAGTTCTTC.

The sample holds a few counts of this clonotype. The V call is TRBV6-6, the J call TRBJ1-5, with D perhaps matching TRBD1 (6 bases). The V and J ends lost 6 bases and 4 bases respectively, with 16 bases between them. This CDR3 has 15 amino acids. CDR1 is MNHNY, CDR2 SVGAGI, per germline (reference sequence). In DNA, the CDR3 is TGTGCCAGCAGCCGCCCCTTGGACAGTAATCAGCCCCAGCATTTT. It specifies CASSRPLDSNQPQHF.

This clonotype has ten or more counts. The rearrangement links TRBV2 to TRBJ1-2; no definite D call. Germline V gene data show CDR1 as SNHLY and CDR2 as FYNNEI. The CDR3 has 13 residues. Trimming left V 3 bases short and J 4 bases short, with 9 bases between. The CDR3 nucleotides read TGTGCCAGCAGTGACAGAGAAAGCTATGGCTACACCTTC. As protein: CASSDRESYGYTF.

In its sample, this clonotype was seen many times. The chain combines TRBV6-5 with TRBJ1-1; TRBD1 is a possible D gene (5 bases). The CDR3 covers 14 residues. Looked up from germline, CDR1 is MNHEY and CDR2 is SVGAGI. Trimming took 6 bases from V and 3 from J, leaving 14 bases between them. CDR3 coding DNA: TGTGCCAGCAGCCGGCCGGGGGGTGACACTGAAGCTTTCTTT. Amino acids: CASSRPGGDTEAFF.

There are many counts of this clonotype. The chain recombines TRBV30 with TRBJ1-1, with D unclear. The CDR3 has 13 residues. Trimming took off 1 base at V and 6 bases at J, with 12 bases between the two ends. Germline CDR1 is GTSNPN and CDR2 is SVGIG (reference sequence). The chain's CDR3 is CAWSEPWRAEAFF. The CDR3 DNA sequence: TGTGCCTGGAGTGAACCCTGGCGAGCTGAAGCTTTCTTT.

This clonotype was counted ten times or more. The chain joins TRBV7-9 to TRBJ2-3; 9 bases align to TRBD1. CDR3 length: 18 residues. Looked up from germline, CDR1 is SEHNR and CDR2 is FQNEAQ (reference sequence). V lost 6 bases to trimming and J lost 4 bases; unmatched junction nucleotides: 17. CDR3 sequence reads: CASSYGTGGAEGSDTQYF. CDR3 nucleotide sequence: TGTGCCAGCAGTTATGGCACAGGGGGCGCGGAGGGGTCAGATACGCAGTATTTT.

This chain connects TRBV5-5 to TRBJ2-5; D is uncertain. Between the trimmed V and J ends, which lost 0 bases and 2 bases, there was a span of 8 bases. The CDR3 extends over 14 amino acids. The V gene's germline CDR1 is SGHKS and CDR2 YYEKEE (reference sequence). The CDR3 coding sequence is TGTGCCAGCAGCTTGGAAGGGATGCAAGAGACCCAGTACTTC. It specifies CASSLEGMQETQYF.

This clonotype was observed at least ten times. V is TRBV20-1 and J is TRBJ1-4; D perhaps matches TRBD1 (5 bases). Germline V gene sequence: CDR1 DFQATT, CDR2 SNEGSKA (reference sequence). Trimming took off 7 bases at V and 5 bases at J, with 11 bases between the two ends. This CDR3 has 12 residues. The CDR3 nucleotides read TGCAGTGTCTCGGCAGGGAATGAAAAACTGTTTTTT. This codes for CSVSAGNEKLFF.

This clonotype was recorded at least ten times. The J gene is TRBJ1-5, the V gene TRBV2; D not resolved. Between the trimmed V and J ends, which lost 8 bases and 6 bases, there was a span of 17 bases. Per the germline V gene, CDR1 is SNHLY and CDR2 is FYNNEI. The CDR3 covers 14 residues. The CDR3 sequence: CASVASFSGQPQHF. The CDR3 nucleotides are TGTGCCAGCGTGGCGTCGTTTTCGGGTCAGCCCCAGCATTTT.

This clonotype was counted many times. The CDR3 region is CSASLDRVFETQYF. CDR3 coding DNA: TGCAGTGCTAGCCTGGACAGGGTGTTTGAGACCCAGTACTTC. The chain employs TRBV20-1 and TRBJ2-5; 8 positions match TRBD1. The CDR3 loop spans 14 amino acids. Germline V gene lookup returns CDR1 DFQATT and CDR2 SNEGSKA (reference sequence). V lost 3 bases, J lost 5 bases, and 8 bases stayed unmatched.